A single TCR beta chain is shown here with its context. The data belong to a study of blood T cell repertoires in COVID-19. Study as a whole: Whether acute or convalescent, the COVID-19 samples came from the United States, Italy and Spain. From T cells, B-cell-depleted T cells, or PBMCs came the material, which was cDNA or gDNA.

Trimming pared 5 bases from V and 3 bases from J, leaving 7 bases between. CDR1 is SGHTA and CDR2 is FQGNSA in the germline V gene. CDR3 length: 12 residues. As processed by the authors: Amplification of reference gene primers was used by the study to estimate nucleated cell counts. Sequenced by immunoSEQ multiplex PCR; TCRdb stores in-frame clones only, minus some. V and J calls and clone size are given by that table; D and trimming were obtained from the DNA. The sample has 100,000 to 150,000 clones, around nine tenths seen once. The rearrangement links TRBV7-2 to TRBJ1-2, with TRBD1 as a possible D gene (5 bases). This TCR derives from an elderly woman with acute or convalescent COVID-19. Sample: peripheral blood. Here the CDR3 DNA reads TGTGCCAGCAGCGGGGGGGACTATGGCTACACCTTC. Its translation is CASSGGDYGYTF.